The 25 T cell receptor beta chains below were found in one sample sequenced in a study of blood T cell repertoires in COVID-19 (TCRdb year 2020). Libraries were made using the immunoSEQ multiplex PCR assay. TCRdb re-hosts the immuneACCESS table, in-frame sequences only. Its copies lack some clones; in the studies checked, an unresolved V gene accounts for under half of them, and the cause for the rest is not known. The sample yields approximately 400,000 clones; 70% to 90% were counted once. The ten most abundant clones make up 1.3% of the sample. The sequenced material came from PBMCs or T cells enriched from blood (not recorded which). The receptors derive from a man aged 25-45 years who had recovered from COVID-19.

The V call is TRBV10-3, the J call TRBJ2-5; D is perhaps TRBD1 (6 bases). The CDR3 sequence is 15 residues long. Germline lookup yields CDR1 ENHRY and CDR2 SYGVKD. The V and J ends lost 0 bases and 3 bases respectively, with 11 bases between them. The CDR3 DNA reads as TGTGCCATCAGTGAGTCATGGCAGGGGAAAGAGACCCAGTACTTC. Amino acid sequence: CAISESWQGKETQYF.

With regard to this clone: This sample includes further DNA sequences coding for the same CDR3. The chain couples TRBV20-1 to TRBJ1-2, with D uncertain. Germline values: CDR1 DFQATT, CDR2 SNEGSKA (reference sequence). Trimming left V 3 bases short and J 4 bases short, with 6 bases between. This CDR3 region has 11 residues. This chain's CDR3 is CSASGGYGYTF. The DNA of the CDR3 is TGCAGTGCTAGTGGAGGCTATGGCTACACCTTC.

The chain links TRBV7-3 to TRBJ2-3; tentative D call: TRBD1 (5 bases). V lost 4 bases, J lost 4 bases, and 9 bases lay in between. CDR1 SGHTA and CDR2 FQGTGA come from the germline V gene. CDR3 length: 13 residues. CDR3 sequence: CASSSLGADTQYF. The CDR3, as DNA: TGTGCCAGCAGCTCCTTAGGGGCAGATACGCAGTATTTT.

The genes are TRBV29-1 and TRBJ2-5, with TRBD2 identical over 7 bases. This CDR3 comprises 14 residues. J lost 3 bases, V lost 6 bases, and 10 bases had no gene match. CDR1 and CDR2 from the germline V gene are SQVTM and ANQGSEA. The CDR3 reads CSVRRREIKETQYF. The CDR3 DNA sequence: TGCAGCGTGAGGAGGCGGGAGATTAAAGAGACCCAGTACTTC.

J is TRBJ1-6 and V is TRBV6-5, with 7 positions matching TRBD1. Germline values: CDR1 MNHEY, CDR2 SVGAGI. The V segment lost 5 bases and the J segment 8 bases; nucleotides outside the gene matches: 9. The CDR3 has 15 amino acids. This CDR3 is CASSTQGISYSPLHF. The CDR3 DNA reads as TGTGCCAGCAGTACACAGGGGATTTCATATTCACCCCTCCACTTT.

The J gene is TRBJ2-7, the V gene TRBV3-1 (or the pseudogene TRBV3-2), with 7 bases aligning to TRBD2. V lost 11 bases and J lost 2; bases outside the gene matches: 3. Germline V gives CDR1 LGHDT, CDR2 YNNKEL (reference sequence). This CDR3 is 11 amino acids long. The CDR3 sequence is CAAGGAYEQYF. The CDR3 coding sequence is TGTGCCGCTGGGGGGGCCTACGAGCAGTACTTC.

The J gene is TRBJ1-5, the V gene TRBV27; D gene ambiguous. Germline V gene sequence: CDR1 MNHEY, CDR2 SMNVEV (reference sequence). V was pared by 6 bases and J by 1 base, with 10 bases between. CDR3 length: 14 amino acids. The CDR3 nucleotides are TGTGCCAGCAGCCTAGTATGGAGCAATCAGCCCCAGCATTTT. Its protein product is CASSLVWSNQPQHF.

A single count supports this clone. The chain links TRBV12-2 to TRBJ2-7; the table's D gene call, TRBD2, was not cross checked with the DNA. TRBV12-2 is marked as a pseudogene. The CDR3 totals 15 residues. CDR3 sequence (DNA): TGTGCAAGTCGCCACGGAGCGGGGGCTACATACGAGCAGTACTTC. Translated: CASRHGAGATYEQYF.

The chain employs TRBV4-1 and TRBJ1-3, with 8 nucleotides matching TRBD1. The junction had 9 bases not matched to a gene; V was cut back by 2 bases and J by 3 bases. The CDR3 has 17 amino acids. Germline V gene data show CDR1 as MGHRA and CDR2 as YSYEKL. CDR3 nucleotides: TGCGCCAGCAGCCAAAATGGACAGGGAGAAAGTGGAAACACCATATATTTT. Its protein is CASSQNGQGESGNTIYF.

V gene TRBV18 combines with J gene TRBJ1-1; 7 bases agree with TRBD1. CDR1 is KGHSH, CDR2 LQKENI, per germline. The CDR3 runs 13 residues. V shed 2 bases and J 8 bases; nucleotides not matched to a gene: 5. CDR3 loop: CASSPGLTGEAFF. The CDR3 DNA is TGTGCCAGCTCACCAGGGTTGACAGGGGAAGCTTTCTTT.

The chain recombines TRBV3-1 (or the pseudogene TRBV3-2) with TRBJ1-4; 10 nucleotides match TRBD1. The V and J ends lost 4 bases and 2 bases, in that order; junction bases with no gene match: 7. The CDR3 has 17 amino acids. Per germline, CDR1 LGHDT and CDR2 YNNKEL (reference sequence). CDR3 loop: CASSLPPGQGTNEKLFF. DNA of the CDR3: TGTGCCAGCAGCCTACCTCCGGGACAGGGGACTAATGAAAAACTGTTTTTT.

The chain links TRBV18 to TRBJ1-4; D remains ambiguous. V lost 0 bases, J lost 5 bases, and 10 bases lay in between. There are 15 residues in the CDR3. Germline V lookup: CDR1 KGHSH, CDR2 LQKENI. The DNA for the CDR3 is TGTGCCAGCTCACCACCGCTTAGTCCCAATGAAAAACTGTTTTTT. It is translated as CASSPPLSPNEKLFF.

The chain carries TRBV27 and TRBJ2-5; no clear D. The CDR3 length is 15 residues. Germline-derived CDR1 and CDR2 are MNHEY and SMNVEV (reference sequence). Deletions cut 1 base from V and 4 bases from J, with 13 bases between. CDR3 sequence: CASSLYSSTAETQYF. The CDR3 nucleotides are TGTGCCAGCAGTTTATACTCTTCTACCGCAGAGACCCAGTACTTC.

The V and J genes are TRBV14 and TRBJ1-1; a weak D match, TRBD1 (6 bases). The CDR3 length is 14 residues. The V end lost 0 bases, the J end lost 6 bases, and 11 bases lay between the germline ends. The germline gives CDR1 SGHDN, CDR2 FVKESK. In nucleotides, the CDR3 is TGTGCCAGCAGCCAAGACGGCAGGGGTCCTGAAGCTTTCTTT. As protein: CASSQDGRGPEAFF. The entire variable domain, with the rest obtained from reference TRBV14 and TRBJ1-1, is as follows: EAGVTQFPSHSVIEKGQTVTLRCDPISGHDNLYWYRRVMGKEIKFLLHFVKESKQDESGMPNNRFLAERTGGTYSTLKVQPAELEDSGVYFCASSQDGRGPEAFFGQGTRLTVV.

Here the CDR3 reads CASSQRLAGVSTSTDTQYF. The CDR3 nucleotides are TGCGCCAGCAGCCAACGACTAGCGGGGGTTTCGACTAGCACAGATACGCAGTATTTT. The chain combines TRBV4-1 with TRBJ2-3; 12 bases are a match to TRBD2. V was clipped by 2 bases and J by 0 bases; unmatched bases: 9. The CDR3 sequence is 19 residues long. CDR1 is MGHRA and CDR2 is YSYEKL in the germline V gene.

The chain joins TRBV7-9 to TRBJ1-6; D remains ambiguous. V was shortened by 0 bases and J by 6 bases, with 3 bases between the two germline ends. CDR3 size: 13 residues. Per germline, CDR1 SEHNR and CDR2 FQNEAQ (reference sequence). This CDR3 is CASSLALNSPLHF. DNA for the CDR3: TGTGCCAGCAGCTTAGCTCTTAATTCACCCCTCCACTTT. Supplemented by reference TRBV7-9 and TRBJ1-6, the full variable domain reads DTGVSQNPRHKITKRGQNVTFRCDPISEHNRLYWYRQTLGQGPEFLTYFQNEAQLEKSRLLSDRFSAERPKGSFSTLEIQRTEQGDSAMYLCASSLALNSPLHFGNGTRLTVT.

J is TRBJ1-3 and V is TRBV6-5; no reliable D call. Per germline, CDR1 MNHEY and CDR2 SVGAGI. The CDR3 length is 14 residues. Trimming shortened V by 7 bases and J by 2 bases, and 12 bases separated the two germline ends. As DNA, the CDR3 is TGTGCCAGCACCATCGGGGTCCCTGGAAACACCATATATTTT. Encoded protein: CASTIGVPGNTIYF.

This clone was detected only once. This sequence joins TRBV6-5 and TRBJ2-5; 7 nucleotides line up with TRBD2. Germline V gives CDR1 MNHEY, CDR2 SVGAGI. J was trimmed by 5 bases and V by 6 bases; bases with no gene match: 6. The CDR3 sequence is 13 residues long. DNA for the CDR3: TGTGCCAGCAGGCCGGGGGGTGCGGAGACCCAGTACTTC. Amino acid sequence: CASRPGGAETQYF.

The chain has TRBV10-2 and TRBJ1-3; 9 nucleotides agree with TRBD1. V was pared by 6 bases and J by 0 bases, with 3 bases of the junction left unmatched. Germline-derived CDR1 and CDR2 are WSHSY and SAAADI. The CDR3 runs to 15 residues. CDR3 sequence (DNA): TGCGCCAGCAGGGGACAGGGAATCTCTGGAAACACCATATATTTT. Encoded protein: CASRGQGISGNTIYF.

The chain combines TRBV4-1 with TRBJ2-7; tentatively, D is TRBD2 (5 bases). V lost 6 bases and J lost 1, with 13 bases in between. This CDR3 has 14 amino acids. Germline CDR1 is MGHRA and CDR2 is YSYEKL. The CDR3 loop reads CASSHGGGSYEQYF. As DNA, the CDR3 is TGCGCCAGCAGTCACGGAGGCGGTTCCTACGAGCAGTACTTC.

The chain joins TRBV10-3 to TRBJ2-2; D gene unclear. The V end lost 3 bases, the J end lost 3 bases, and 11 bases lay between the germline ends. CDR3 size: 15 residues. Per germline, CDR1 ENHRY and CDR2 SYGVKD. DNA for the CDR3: TGTGCCATCAGTGATAGTCTCCTAGACACCGGGGAGCTGTTTTTT. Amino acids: CAISDSLLDTGELFF.

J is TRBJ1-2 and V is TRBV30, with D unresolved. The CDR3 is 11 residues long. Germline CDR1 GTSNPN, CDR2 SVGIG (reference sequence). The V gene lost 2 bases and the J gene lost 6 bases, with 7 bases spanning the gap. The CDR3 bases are TGTGCCTGGAGTCCATTCCATGGCTACACCTTC. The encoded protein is CAWSPFHGYTF.

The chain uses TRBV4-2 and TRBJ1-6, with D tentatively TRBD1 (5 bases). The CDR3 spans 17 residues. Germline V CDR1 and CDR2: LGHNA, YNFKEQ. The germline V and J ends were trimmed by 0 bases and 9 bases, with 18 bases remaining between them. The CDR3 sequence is CASSQDSPAREASPLHF. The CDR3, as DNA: TGTGCCAGCAGCCAAGATAGCCCAGCCAGGGAGGCTTCACCCCTCCACTTT.

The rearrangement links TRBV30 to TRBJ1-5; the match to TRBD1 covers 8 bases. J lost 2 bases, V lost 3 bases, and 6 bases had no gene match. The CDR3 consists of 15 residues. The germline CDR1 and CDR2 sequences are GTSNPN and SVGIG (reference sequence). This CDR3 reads CAWSGQGLGNQPQHF. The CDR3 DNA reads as TGTGCCTGGAGCGGACAGGGATTGGGCAATCAGCCCCAGCATTTT.

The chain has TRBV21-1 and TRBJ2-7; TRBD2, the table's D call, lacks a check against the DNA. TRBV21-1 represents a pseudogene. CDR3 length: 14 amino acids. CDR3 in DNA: TGTGCCAGCAGCCGAGCGGGGGCTTCCTACGAGCAGTACTTC. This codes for CASSRAGASYEQYF.